This TCR beta chain stems from a study of Ad26.COV2.S vaccination and SARS-CoV-2 variants. Study summary: Each vaccinee took Ad26.COV2.S intramuscularly, once or twice 56 days apart. The study, taken as a whole, reports: Vaccinated and placebo-treated recipients had similar non-spike TCR breadth. Reported findings describe substantial breadth in spike-specific CD8+ and CD4+ T cell responses following vaccination.

Treatment noted: some 20 received Ad26.COV2.S at low or high dose, single or two shots; about 5 received placebo; per-sample allocation not given. All samples were drawn on day 63, counting from the first vaccine or placebo injection. Profiling relied on immunoSEQ multiplex PCR, and the TCRdb table lists in-frame clones only, not all of them. The sample has 300,000 to 400,000 clones, 70% to 90% seen once; the top ten hold roughly 2%. The CDR3 covers 16 residues. V was clipped by 3 bases and J by 12 bases, with 21 bases between them. Germline-derived CDR1 and CDR2 are LGHDT and YNNKEL (reference sequence). Note on this clone: The antigen is unknown.

The receptor's source is a person between 18 and 60 years old who received the Ad26.COV2.S COVID-19 vaccine or a placebo. The material was peripheral blood, obtained in a trial of Ad26.COV2.S vaccine versus placebo. The chain has TRBV3-1 (or the pseudogene TRBV3-2) and TRBJ2-6, with D possibly matching TRBD2 (5 bases). CDR3 protein: CASSQNGPGMRAVLTF. The CDR3 nucleotides are TGTGCCAGCAGCCAGAACGGACCCGGAATGAGGGCCGTCCTGACTTTC.